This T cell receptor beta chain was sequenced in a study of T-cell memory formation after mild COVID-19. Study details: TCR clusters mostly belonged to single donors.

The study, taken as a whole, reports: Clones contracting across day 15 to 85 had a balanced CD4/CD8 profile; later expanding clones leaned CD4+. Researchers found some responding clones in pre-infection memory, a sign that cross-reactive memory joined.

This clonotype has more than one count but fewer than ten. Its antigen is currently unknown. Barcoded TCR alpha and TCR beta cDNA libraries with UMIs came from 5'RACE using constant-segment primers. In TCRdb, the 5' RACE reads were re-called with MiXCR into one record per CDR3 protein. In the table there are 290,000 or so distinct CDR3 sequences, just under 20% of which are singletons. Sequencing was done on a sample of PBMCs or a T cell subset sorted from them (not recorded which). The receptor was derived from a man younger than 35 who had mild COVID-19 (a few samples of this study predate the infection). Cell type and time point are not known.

This CDR3 reads CASSIGANEQFF. The CDR3 nucleotides are TGTGCCAGTAGTATAGGAGCCAATGAGCAGTTCTTC. This chain uses TRBV19 with TRBJ2-1; D uncertain. CDR1 and CDR2 (germline): LNHDA, SQIVND (reference sequence). The CDR3 has 12 amino acids. V lost 1 base and J 6 bases, leaving 4 bases between the germline ends.